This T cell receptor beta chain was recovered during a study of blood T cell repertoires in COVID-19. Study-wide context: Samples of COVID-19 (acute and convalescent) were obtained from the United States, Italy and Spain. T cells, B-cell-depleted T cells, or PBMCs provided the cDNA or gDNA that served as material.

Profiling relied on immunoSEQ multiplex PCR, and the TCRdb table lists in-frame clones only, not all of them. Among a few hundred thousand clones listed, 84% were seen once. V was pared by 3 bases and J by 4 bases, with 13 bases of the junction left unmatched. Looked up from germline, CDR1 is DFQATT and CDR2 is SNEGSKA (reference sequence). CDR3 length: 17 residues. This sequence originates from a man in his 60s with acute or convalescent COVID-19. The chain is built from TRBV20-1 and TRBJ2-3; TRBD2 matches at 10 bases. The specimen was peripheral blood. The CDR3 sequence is CSASNSAASGGSDTQYF. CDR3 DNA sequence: TGCAGTGCTAGTAATTCGGCGGCTAGCGGGGGTTCAGATACGCAGTATTTT.